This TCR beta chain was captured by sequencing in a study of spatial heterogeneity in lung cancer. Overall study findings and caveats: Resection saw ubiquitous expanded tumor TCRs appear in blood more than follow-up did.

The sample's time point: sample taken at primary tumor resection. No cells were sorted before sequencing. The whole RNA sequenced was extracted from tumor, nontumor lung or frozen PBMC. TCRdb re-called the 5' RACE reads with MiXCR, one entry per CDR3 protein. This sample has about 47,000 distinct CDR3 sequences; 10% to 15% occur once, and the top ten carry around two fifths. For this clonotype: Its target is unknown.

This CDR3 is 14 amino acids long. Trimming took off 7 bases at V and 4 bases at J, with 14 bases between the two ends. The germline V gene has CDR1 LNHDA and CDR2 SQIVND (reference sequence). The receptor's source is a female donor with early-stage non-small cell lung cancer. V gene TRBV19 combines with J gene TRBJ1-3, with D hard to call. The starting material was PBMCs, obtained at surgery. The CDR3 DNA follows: TGTGCCAGTACCACCAGGAGCGAGGGAAACACCATATATTTT. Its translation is CASTTRSEGNTIYF.